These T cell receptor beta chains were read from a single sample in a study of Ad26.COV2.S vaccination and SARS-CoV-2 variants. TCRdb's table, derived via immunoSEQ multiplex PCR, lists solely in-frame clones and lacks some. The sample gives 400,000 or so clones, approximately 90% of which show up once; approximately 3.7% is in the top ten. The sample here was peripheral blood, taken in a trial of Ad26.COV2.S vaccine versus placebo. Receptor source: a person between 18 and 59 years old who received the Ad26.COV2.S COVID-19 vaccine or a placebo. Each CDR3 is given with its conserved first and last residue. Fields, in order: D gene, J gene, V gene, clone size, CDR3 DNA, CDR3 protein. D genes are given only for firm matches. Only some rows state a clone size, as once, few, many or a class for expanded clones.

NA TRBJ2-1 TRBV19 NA TGTGCCAGTAGTTCCCTCGGGGGCGGGGATGAGCAGTTCTTC CASSSLGGGDEQFF
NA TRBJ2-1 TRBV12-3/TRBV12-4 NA TGTGCCAGCAGTTTCGGACAAGGAGAGCAGTTCTTC CASSFGQGEQFF
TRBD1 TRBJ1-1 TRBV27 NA TGTGCCAGCAGTTTATACTCCGTCCTCGGGACAGTTAACACTGAAGCTTTCTTT CASSLYSVLGTVNTEAFF
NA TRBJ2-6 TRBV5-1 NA TGCGCCAGCAGCTTGTATGAGGGCTCTGGGGCCAACGTCCTGACTTTC CASSLYEGSGANVLTF
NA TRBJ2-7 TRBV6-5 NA TGTGCCAGCAGTTACTCGATCGAGGGGGAGCAGTACTTC CASSYSIEGEQYF
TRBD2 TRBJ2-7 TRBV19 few TGTGCCAGTAGTACCTCCGCGGGGGGAATGTACGAGCAGTACTTC CASSTSAGGMYEQYF
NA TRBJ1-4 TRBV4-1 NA TGCGCCAGCAGCCAAGGGGGAGGGAAGGGGTATGAAAAACTGTTTTTT CASSQGGGKGYEKLFF
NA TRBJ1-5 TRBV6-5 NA TGTGCCAGCAGTTACTCGATTGGGCAGCCCCAGCATTTT CASSYSIGQPQHF
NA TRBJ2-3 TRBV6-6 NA TGTGCCAGCAGTTACTGGGAGAGTTACACAGATACGCAGTATTTT CASSYWESYTDTQYF
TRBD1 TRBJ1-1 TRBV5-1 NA TGCGCCAGCAGCGAGACCGGGACAGGGAGGACTGAAGCTTTCTTT CASSETGTGRTEAFF
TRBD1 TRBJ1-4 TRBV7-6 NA TGTGCCAGCAGCATACAGGGGGGGAATGAAAAACTGTTTTTT CASSIQGGNEKLFF
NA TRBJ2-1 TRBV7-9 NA TGTGCCAGCAGCCGTACTCTCGGACGGGATTCCTACAATGAGCAGTTCTTC CASSRTLGRDSYNEQFF
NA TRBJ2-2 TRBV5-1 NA TGCGCCAGCAGCTTATCGACAGGCGACGGGGAGCTGTTTTTT CASSLSTGDGELFF
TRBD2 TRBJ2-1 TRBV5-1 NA TGCGCCAGCACTGTAGACGGGGGGACCTACAATGAGCAGTTCTTC CASTVDGGTYNEQFF
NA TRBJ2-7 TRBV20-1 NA TGCAGTGCTCGGGACCCCGGCAAGCAGTACTTC CSARDPGKQYF
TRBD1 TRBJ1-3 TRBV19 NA TGTGCCAGCCAACAGGGGGTATATGGAAACACCATATATTTT CASQQGVYGNTIYF
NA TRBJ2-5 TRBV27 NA TGTGCCAGCAGTATCGGGGAGTGGGGGACCCAGTACTTC CASSIGEWGTQYF
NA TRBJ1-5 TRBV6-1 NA TGTGCCAGCAGTGAAGGCATGGTTATCCGCAATCAGCCCCAGCATTTT CASSEGMVIRNQPQHF
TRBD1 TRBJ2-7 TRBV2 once TGTGCCAGCAGTGAACGGACAGGGATCGAGCAGTACTTC CASSERTGIEQYF
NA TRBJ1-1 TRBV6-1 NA TGTGCCAGCAGTGAATTTGCCAGAGAGAACACTGAAGCTTTCTTT CASSEFARENTEAFF
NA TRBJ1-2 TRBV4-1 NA TGCGCCAGCAGCCAGATCCAAATCCGAGGCAGGGAGCCCTATGGCTACACCTTC CASSQIQIRGREPYGYTF
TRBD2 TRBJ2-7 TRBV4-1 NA TGCGCCAGCAGCCATACGACGCTAGCGGGGGCCTTCTACGAGCAGTACTTC CASSHTTLAGAFYEQYF
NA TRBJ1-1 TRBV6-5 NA TGTGCCAGCAGTACCTTCAGGGCCAGGAACACTGAAGCTTTCTTT CASSTFRARNTEAFF
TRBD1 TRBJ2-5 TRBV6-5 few TGTGCCAGCAACCAGGGGGCCAGGGAGACCCAGTACTTC CASNQGARETQYF
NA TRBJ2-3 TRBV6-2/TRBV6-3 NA TGTGCCAGCAGTTACTCGTTAGTGGGGGGTTCCACAGATACGCAGTATTTT CASSYSLVGGSTDTQYF
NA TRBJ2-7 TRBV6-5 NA TGTGCCAGCAGTTACGGTAGGGCAGGGGTTTCCGAGCAGTACTTC CASSYGRAGVSEQYF
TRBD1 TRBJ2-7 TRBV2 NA TGTGCCAGCAGTCAGGGGGCGGTCGAGCAGTACTTC CASSQGAVEQYF
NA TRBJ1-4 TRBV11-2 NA TGTGCCAGCAGCTTAGGGACCGCAACTAATGAAAAACTGTTTTTT CASSLGTATNEKLFF
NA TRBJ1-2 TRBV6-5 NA TGTGCCAGCAGGCCAGCCTCAGGATTATACTATGGCTACACCTTC CASRPASGLYYGYTF
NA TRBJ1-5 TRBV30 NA TGTGCCTGGAGTGCCTCAGAGAATCAGCCCCAGCATTTT CAWSASENQPQHF
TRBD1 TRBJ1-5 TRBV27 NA TGTGCCAGCAGCCACGGACAGGGGCATCAGCCCCAGCATTTT CASSHGQGHQPQHF
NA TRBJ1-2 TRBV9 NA TGTGCCAGCAGCGTAGGTGGTGCGGTCGCCGATGGCTACACCTTC CASSVGGAVADGYTF
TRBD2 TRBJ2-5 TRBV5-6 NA TGTGCCAGCAGTCTCCCGGGACTAGCGGGGGTCTCCCAAGAGACCCAGTACTTC CASSLPGLAGVSQETQYF
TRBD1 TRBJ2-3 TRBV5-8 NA TGTGCCAGCAGCCAGGGGGATAGGGCGGCAGATACGCAGTATTTT CASSQGDRAADTQYF
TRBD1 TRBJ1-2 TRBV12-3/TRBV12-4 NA TGTGCCAGCACCACAGGGGGAGGCTACACCTTC CASTTGGGYTF
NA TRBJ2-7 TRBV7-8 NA TGTGCCAGCAGCTTAGCTGGGTCGAGCTACGAGCAGTACTTC CASSLAGSSYEQYF
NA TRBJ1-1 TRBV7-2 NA TGTGCCAGCAGCTTAGGCCGGGGACTGGCTGAAGCTTTCTTT CASSLGRGLAEAFF
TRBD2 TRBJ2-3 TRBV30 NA TGTGCCTGGCGACTAGCGGGGGGTACAGATACGCAGTATTTT CAWRLAGGTDTQYF
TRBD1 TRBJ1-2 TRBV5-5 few TGTGCCAGCAGCCCCGACAGGGGCTATGGCTACACCTTC CASSPDRGYGYTF
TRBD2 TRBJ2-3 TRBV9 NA TGTGCCAGCAGCGTACTAGCGGGGGGGCAAGATACGCAGTATTTT CASSVLAGGQDTQYF
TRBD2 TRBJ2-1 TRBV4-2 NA TGTGCCAGCAGCCAAGCCCTGGGACTAGCGGGGGGGTGGGATGAGCAGTTCTTC CASSQALGLAGGWDEQFF
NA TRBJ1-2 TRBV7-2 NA TGTGCCAGCAGACCCGTGGGGGGCCCCGCTAACTATGGCTACACCTTC CASRPVGGPANYGYTF
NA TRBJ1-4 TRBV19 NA TGTGCCAGTACAACAGCCGGGCTCCCGAATGAAAAACTGTTTTTT CASTTAGLPNEKLFF
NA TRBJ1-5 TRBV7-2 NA TGTGCCAGCAGCTTAGCATCGTGGAGCAATCAGCCCCAGCATTTT CASSLASWSNQPQHF
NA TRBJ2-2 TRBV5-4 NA TGTGCCAGCAGCTCGTGGACCTACACCGGGGAGCTGTTTTTT CASSSWTYTGELFF
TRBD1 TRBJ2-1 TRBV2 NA TGTGCCAGTAGACCCGGGACAGGGATCTACAATGAGCAGTTCTTC CASRPGTGIYNEQFF
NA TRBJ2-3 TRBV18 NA TGTGCCAGCTCAGCTGGGGAGGCAGATACGCAGTATTTT CASSAGEADTQYF
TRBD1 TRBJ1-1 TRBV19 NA TGTGCCAGTAGTATTCGGGGACCCGGGACAGGCGGCGGGAACACTGAAGCTTTCTTT CASSIRGPGTGGGNTEAFF
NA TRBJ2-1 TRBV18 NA TGTGCCAGCTCACCTCGGATCGATGAGCAGTTCTTC CASSPRIDEQFF
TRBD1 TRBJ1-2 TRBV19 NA TGTGCCAGTACTCCCCAATGGGGGACAGGGGAAGCTTCTAACTATGGCTACACCTTC CASTPQWGTGEASNYGYTF
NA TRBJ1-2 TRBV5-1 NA TGCGCCAGCAGCTTGGGGACGGTCAACTATGGCTACACCTTC CASSLGTVNYGYTF